These 22 T cell receptor beta chains were all obtained from the same sample, sequenced in a study of beta chain features in type 1 diabetes. Expressed TCRB transcripts were sequenced, since all the RNA that had been isolated was reverse transcribed. Data came from immunoSEQ multiplex PCR; TCRdb stores just in-frame clones and leaves some out. The data hold under 900,000 clones, with 17% observed a single time. Sequenced material: naive CD4+ T cells from blood. The receptors come from a woman under 30 in good health.

The chain recombines TRBV28 with TRBJ2-1, with 9 bases that match TRBD1. The CDR3 covers 15 residues. The junction had 10 bases not matched to a gene; V was cut back by 6 bases and J by 7 bases. Germline CDR1 is MDHEN and CDR2 is SYDVKM. The CDR3 sequence is CASRPRDRARNEQFF. CDR3 nucleotide sequence: TGTGCCAGCAGGCCCCGGGACAGGGCGAGGAATGAGCAGTTCTTC. Full variable domain (remainder filled in from reference TRBV28 and TRBJ2-1): DVKVTQSSRYLVKRTGEKVFLECVQDMDHENMFWYRQDPGLGLRLIYFSYDVKMKEKGDIPEGYSVSREKKERFSLILESASTNQTSMYLCASRPRDRARNEQFFGPGTRLTVL.

This clone appeared a few times. This chain connects TRBV2 to TRBJ1-4; D not resolved. The germline V and J ends were trimmed by 7 bases and 6 bases, with 12 bases remaining between them. The CDR3 spans 13 residues. Looked up from germline, CDR1 is SNHLY and CDR2 is FYNNEI. CDR3 sequence (DNA): TGTGCCAGCAAGCCGGATATGTATGAAAAACTGTTTTTT. It specifies CASKPDMYEKLFF.

The rearrangement links TRBV4-3 to TRBJ2-2; D possibly corresponds to TRBD2 (6 bases). The CDR3 length is 14 residues. V lost 5 bases, J lost 4 bases, and 11 bases lay in between. CDR1 LGHNA and CDR2 YSLEER come from the germline V gene. DNA for the CDR3: TGCGCCAGCAGCAACCCTAGCGCCACCGGGGAGCTGTTTTTT. Translation gives CASSNPSATGELFF.

The chain recombines TRBV19 with TRBJ1-5, with D unresolved. There are 14 residues in the CDR3. Germline-derived CDR1 and CDR2 are LNHDA and SQIVND (reference sequence). Trimming took off 5 bases at V and 3 bases at J, with 11 bases between the two ends. The CDR3 protein is CASSSGSFNQPQHF. For the CDR3, the DNA is TGTGCCAGTAGTTCTGGGAGTTTCAATCAGCCCCAGCATTTT.

This clone was seen only a few times. The V and J genes are TRBV19 and TRBJ2-1; 14 bases are shared with TRBD2. In germline, CDR1 is LNHDA, CDR2 SQIVND (reference sequence). Trimming cost V 6 bases and J 7 bases; bases outside gene matches: 8. The CDR3 is 16 amino acids. DNA of the CDR3: TGTGCCAGTAGCAAGGGACTAGCGGGAGTTAATAATGAGCAGTTCTTC. Encoded protein: CASSKGLAGVNNEQFF.

The rearrangement uses TRBV5-1 and TRBJ2-5, with D unclear. CDR3 size: 13 residues. Germline V gene sequence: CDR1 SGHRS, CDR2 YFSETQ. Trimming stripped 2 bases from V and 5 bases from J, with 10 bases between. CDR3 coding DNA: TGCGCCAGCAGCTTCTTATCTTCCGAGACCCAGTACTTC. Translated: CASSFLSSETQYF. The whole variable domain, remainder taken from reference TRBV5-1 and TRBJ2-5, is KAGVTQTPRYLIKTRGQQVTLSCSPISGHRSVSWYQQTPGQGLQFLFEYFSETQRNKGNFPGRFSGRQFSNSRSEMNVSTLELGDSALYLCASSFLSSETQYFGPGTRLLVL.

This clone has a handful of counts. The chain is built from TRBV10-3 and TRBJ2-5, with D possibly being TRBD1 or TRBD2 (5 bases each). The CDR3 contains 13 residues. Germline-derived CDR1 and CDR2 are ENHRY and SYGVKD. With 9 bases removed from V and 5 bases from J, the gap between germline ends came to 16 bases. This CDR3 reads CAMRAGPGETQYF. The CDR3 DNA reads as TGTGCCATGAGGGCGGGCCCAGGGGAGACCCAGTACTTC.

There are a few counts of this clone. The rearrangement joins TRBV10-3 to TRBJ2-1, with 7 bases lining up with TRBD2. The CDR3 length is 15 residues. CDR1 is ENHRY and CDR2 is SYGVKD in the germline V gene. V shed 3 bases and J 2 bases; nucleotides not matched to a gene: 4. The CDR3 spells CAISESLAAYNEQFF. The DNA for the CDR3 is TGTGCCATCAGTGAATCCCTAGCGGCCTACAATGAGCAGTTCTTC.

This chain joins TRBV6-6 and TRBJ2-5, with 9 bases aligning to TRBD1. TRBJ2-7 matches the DNA end more closely, so the J call is doubtful. Germline assignment: CDR1 MNHNY and CDR2 SVGAGI (reference sequence). This CDR3 has 15 amino acids. The chain's CDR3 is CASGEGGTGSYEQYF. The DNA of the CDR3 is TGTGCCAGCGGAGAGGGGGGGACAGGGTCCTACGAGCAGTACTTC.

This clone was detected only a few times. The chain uses TRBV28 and TRBJ1-2; 7 bases match TRBD1. V lost 6 bases and J lost 2; bases outside the gene matches: 3. CDR1 is MDHEN and CDR2 is SYDVKM in the germline V gene. The CDR3 totals 13 residues. The CDR3 is CASRRQGNYGYTF. The CDR3 DNA is TGTGCCAGCAGGAGACAGGGCAACTATGGCTACACCTTC.

This clone was seen a handful of times. This chain joins TRBV5-1 and TRBJ2-7; the D is unclear. CDR1 SGHRS and CDR2 YFSETQ come from the germline V gene. Trimming took off 0 bases at V and 0 bases at J, with 10 bases between the two ends. This CDR3 has 15 amino acids. In nucleotides, the CDR3 is TGCGCCAGCAGCTTGGGGCAGCCCGACTCCTACGAGCAGTACTTC. As protein: CASSLGQPDSYEQYF.

This clone has just a few counts. The chain recombines TRBV7-8 with TRBJ2-5, with D unresolved. CDR1 and CDR2 (germline): SGHVS, FQNEAQ. The V and J ends lost 0 bases and 7 bases respectively, with 15 bases between them. This CDR3 comprises 15 residues. The CDR3 reads CASSLAGPSLSTQYF. The CDR3 DNA sequence: TGTGCCAGCAGCTTAGCTGGCCCGTCCCTTTCGACCCAGTACTTC.

This clone has only a few counts. V and J are TRBV7-9 and TRBJ1-2; tentative D call: TRBD1 (5 bases). This CDR3 spans 13 amino acids. Germline V gene data show CDR1 as SEHNR and CDR2 as FQNEAQ (reference sequence). Between the trimmed V and J ends, which lost 3 bases and 2 bases, there was a span of 7 bases. CDR3 protein: CASSFRDNYGYTF. The DNA of the CDR3 is TGTGCCAGCAGCTTCCGGGACAACTATGGCTACACCTTC.

There are a few counts of this clone. The rearrangement uses TRBV7-2 and TRBJ2-1; 10 positions match TRBD2. The CDR3 covers 14 residues. CDR1 SGHTA and CDR2 FQGNSA come from the germline V gene. Losses at the gene ends were 5 bases for V and 6 bases for J; bases not matched to a gene: 4. This chain's CDR3 is CASSRGLASNEQFF. The CDR3 DNA is TGTGCCAGCAGCCGGGGACTAGCGAGCAATGAGCAGTTCTTC.

This clone was recorded once. This chain joins TRBV25-1 and TRBJ2-5, with a possible D match to TRBD1 (6 bases). The J call is in doubt because the DNA end fits TRBJ2-7 better. The germline CDR1 and CDR2 sequences are MGHDK and SYGVNS. The CDR3 sequence is 13 residues long. The CDR3 DNA follows: TGTGCCAGCAGTCCCAGGACAGCCTACGAGCAGTACTTC. This sequence encodes CASSPRTAYEQYF.

This clone was observed a handful of times. The chain joins TRBV13 to TRBJ2-3; maybe TRBD2 (5 bases). This CDR3 is 15 amino acids long. The V gene's germline CDR1 is PRHDT and CDR2 FYEKMQ (reference sequence). The V gene lost 5 bases and the J gene lost 3 bases, with 15 bases spanning the gap. CDR3 sequence reads: CASSPTEGLTDTQYF. In DNA, the CDR3 is TGTGCCAGCAGCCCTACCGAGGGTTTGACAGATACGCAGTATTTT. Together with reference TRBV13 and TRBJ2-3, the CDR3 gives the full variable domain: AAGVIQSPRHLIKEKRETATLKCYPIPRHDTVYWYQQGPGQDPQFLISFYEKMQSDKGSIPDRFSAQQFSDYHSELNMSSLELGDSALYFCASSPTEGLTDTQYFGPGTRLTVL.

In this sample, this clone turned up a few times. This chain links TRBV2 with TRBJ1-2; D is undetermined. Per germline, CDR1 SNHLY and CDR2 FYNNEI. CDR3 size: 9 residues. The CDR3 DNA is TGTGCTATAGTAGATGGCTACACCTTC. This translates into CAIVDGYTF.

The CDR3 loop is CASSSHLDPGQALQYF. The CDR3 bases are TGTGCCAGCAGCTCCCACCTCGACCCGGGACAGGCCTTGCAGTATTTT. The chain recombines TRBV7-2 with TRBJ2-3; 8 bases are a match to TRBD1. V was clipped by 4 bases and J by 11 bases; unmatched bases: 17. CDR1 is SGHTA, CDR2 FQGNSA, per germline. The CDR3 extends over 16 amino acids.

This chain links TRBV10-3 with TRBJ2-6, with 7 bases matching TRBD2. This CDR3 is 15 amino acids long. After removal of 2 bases from V and 2 bases from J, the junction contained 0 bases not matched to a gene. Germline CDR1 reads ENHRY; CDR2 reads SYGVKD. This CDR3 is CAISEAGAGANVLTF. For the CDR3, the DNA is TGTGCCATCAGTGAGGCGGGAGCTGGGGCCAACGTCCTGACTTTC.

The table lists this clone with a few counts. The chain couples TRBV15 to TRBJ2-7, with TRBD2 identical over 8 bases. This CDR3 spans 15 amino acids. Germline CDR1 reads LNHNV; CDR2 reads YYDKDF (reference sequence). The ends lost 1 base at V and 4 bases at J; junction bases unmatched: 6. CDR3 nucleotides: TGTGCCACCAGCAGAGGCACGGGAGGGCCGTACGAGCAGTACTTC. It yields the protein CATSRGTGGPYEQYF.

This rearrangement joins TRBV6-5 to TRBJ2-3, with 12 bases lining up with TRBD2. This CDR3 spans 13 amino acids. V lost 6 bases, J lost 7 bases, and 2 bases stayed unmatched. Germline loops: CDR1 MNHEY, CDR2 SVGAGI. In DNA form, the CDR3 reads TGTGCCAGCAGACTAGCGGGAGGTAATACGCAGTATTTT. Protein sequence: CASRLAGGNTQYF.

This clone was found a few times. The chain couples TRBV6-1 to TRBJ2-3, with D perhaps TRBD2 (6 bases). V was cut by 10 bases and J by 1 base, with 15 bases left in between. The CDR3 sequence is 14 residues long. The germline V gene has CDR1 MNHNS and CDR2 SASEGT. Here the CDR3 DNA reads TGTGCCACCTACCGGGAGTATGGCACAGATACGCAGTATTTT. Its protein product is CATYREYGTDTQYF.